This is a list of T cell receptor beta chains from one sample in a study of blood T cells in healthy people across ages. One entry per CDR3 protein, called by TCRdb with MiXCR from the 5' RACE reads. This repertoire shows fewer than 2 million distinct CDR3 sequences, about two fifths found once; its top ten account for roughly 23%. Material: blood. The receptors derive from a human donor in good health. CDR3s include the opening cysteine and the closing phenylalanine or tryptophan. D genes are given only for firm matches. Where a row states a size, it is once, few, many or the class of an expanded clone; other rows omit it.

TRBJ2-7 15 NA few TRBV6-6 TGTGCCAGCAGTTACTCACTCCGGAGTACCTACGAGCAGTACTTC CASSYSLRSTYEQYF
TRBJ1-2 13 NA NA TRBV29-1 TGCAGCGTTGAAAGTCACGAGAACTATGGCTACACCTTC CSVESHENYGYTF
TRBJ1-5 19 NA NA TRBV15 TGTGCCACCAGCAGAGGAGGCGGAAGACGTCCCCGGGGGGATCAGCCCCAGCATTTT CATSRGGGRRPRGDQPQHF
TRBJ1-2 13 NA many TRBV5-1 TGCGCCAGCAGCCCCTCGGGGGGTAATGGCTACACCTTC CASSPSGGNGYTF
TRBJ2-4 12 NA once TRBV28 TGTGCCACCCAGTTAGCCAAAAACATTCAGTACTTC CATQLAKNIQYF
TRBJ2-3 18 TRBD2 once TRBV7-9 TGTGCCAGCAGCCCGCTTTGGGAGGGTAAAGAGAGCACAGATACGCAGTATTTT CASSPLWEGKESTDTQYF
TRBJ2-1 12 NA NA TRBV29-1 TGCAGCGTTGAACGACAATACAATGAGCAGTTCTTC CSVERQYNEQFF
TRBJ1-2 16 TRBD1 NA TRBV6-2/TRBV6-3 TGTGCCAGCAGTGACCCCCCGGGACGGACAGGATATGGCTACACCTTC CASSDPPGRTGYGYTF
TRBJ1-2 16 TRBD1 NA TRBV2 TGTGCCAGCAGTATCCCGGGACAGGGAGGGAGCTATGGCTACACCTTC CASSIPGQGGSYGYTF
TRBJ2-5 13 NA NA TRBV6-2/TRBV6-3 TGTGCCAGCAGGGGGGGGGCCAGAGAGACCCAGTACTTC CASRGGARETQYF
TRBJ1-4 15 NA NA TRBV5-1 TGCGCCAGCAGCTTACTAGAAACCCCTAATGAAAAACTGTTTTTT CASSLLETPNEKLFF
TRBJ1-1 21 TRBD1 NA TRBV9 TGTGCCAGCAGCGTAGGAGGTTCGTCGGGGACAGGGCATTTTAGGGACACTGAAGCTTTCTTT CASSVGGSSGTGHFRDTEAFF
TRBJ2-7 15 TRBD1 NA TRBV6-6 TGTGCCAGCAGTTACGACAGGGGGTTTTCCTACGAGCAGTACTTC CASSYDRGFSYEQYF
TRBJ2-5 16 NA NA TRBV4-3 TGCGCCAGTAGCCAAGAATTATTAGTACAGCAAGAGACCCAGTACTTC CASSQELLVQQETQYF
TRBJ1-1 14 TRBD1 NA TRBV20-1 TGCAGTGCCCCCGGGACAGGGGCCTACACTGAAGCTTTCTTT CSAPGTGAYTEAFF
TRBJ1-2 16 NA many TRBV24-1 TGTGCCACCAGTGATTCAACCACAGGGACGCACTATGGCTACACCTTC CATSDSTTGTHYGYTF
TRBJ2-7 15 NA few TRBV20-1 TGCAGTGCTAGAGATTCTCGGGCCATTAACTACGAGCAGTACTTC CSARDSRAINYEQYF
TRBJ2-1 15 NA NA TRBV5-1 TGCGCTAGCACCGACGGAGGCAACTCCTACAATGAGCAGTTCTTC CASTDGGNSYNEQFF
TRBJ2-3 12 NA NA TRBV20-1 TGCAGTGCTAGTCCCGGGGAACATACGCAGTATTTT CSASPGEHTQYF
TRBJ2-1 14 TRBD1 NA TRBV12-5 TGTGCTAGTGGTCGGGACAGGACATACAATGAGCAGTTCTTC CASGRDRTYNEQFF
TRBJ2-7 14 NA NA TRBV5-1 TGCGCCAGCAGCCAAGGAACTCACTTCTACGAGCAGTACTTC CASSQGTHFYEQYF
TRBJ1-2 15 NA NA TRBV5-1 TGCGCCAGCAGCTTGAGGCAGGGCGTAGGATATGGCTACACCTTC CASSLRQGVGYGYTF
TRBJ2-6 16 NA few TRBV7-2 TGTGCCAGCAGCCATAGTGGGCTTCCAGGGGCCAACGTCCTGACTTTC CASSHSGLPGANVLTF
TRBJ1-2 15 NA few TRBV28 TGTGCCAGCAGTCCTCGTAGCCCAAGGAACTATGGCTACACCTTC CASSPRSPRNYGYTF